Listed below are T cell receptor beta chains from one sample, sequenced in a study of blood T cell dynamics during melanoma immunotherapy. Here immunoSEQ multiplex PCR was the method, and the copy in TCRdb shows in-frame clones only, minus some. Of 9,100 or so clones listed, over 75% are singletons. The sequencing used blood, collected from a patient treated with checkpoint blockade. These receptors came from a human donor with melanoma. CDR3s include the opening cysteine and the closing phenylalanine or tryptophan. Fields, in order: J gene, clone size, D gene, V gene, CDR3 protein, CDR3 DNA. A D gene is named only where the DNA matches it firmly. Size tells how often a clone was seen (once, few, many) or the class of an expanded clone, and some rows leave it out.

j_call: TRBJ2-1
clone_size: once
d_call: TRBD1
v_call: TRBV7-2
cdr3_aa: CASSRTGINEQFF
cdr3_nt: TGTGCCAGCAGCCGGACAGGGATCAATGAGCAGTTCTTC

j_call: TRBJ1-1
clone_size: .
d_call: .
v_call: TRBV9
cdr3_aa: CASSVRQENTEAFF
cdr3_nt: TGTGCCAGCAGCGTCAGGCAGGAGAACACTGAAGCTTTCTTT

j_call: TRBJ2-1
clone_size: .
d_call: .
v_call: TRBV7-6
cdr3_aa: CASSLRQARNEQFF
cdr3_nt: TGTGCCAGCAGCTTACGACAAGCTAGGAATGAGCAGTTCTTC

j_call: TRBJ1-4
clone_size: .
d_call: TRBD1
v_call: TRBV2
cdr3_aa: CASSGQGREKLFF
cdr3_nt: TGTGCCAGCAGTGGACAGGGGCGGGAAAAACTGTTTTTT

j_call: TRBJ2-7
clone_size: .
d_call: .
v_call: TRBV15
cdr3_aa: CATRGEQYF
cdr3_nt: TGTGCCACCAGAGGGGAGCAGTACTTC

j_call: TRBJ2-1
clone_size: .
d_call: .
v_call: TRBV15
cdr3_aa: CATSRESQGGNEQFF
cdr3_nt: TGTGCCACCAGCAGAGAAAGCCAGGGGGGAAATGAGCAGTTCTTC

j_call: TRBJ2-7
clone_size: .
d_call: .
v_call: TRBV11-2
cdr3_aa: CASSLAGWGRRSYEQYF
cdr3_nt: TGTGCCAGCAGCTTAGCGGGTTGGGGACGCCGCTCCTACGAGCAGTACTTC

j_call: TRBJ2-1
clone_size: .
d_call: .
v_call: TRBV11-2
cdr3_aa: CASSAHILVDEQFF
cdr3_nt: TGTGCCAGCAGCGCGCATATATTAGTCGATGAGCAGTTCTTC

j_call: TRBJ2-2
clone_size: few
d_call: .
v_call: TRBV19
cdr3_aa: CASSIGSTGELFF
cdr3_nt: TGTGCCAGTAGTATAGGGAGCACCGGGGAGCTGTTTTTT

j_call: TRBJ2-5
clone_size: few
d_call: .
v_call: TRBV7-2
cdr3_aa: CASSLDGGQETQYF
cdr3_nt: TGTGCCAGCAGCTTAGACGGGGGACAAGAGACCCAGTACTTC

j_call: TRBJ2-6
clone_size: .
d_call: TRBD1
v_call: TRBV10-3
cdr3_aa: CAISPTGAGANVLTF
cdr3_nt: TGTGCCATCAGCCCGACAGGGGCCGGGGCCAACGTCCTGACTTTC